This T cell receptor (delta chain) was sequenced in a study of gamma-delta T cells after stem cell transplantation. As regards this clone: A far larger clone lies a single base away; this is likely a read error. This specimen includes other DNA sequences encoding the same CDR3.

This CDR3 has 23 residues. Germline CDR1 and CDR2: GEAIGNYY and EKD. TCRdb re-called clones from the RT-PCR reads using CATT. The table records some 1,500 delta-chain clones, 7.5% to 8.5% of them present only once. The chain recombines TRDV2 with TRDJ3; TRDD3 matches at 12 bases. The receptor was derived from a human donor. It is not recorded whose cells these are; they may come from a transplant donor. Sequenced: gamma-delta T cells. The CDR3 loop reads CACDIVLTGGYPVGSWDTRQMFF. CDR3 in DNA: TGTGCCTGTGACATCGTGTTGACTGGGGGATACCCTGTGGGCTCCTGGGACACCCGGCAGATGTTTTTC.